The 21 T cell receptor beta chains below all came from one sample that was sequenced in a study of blood T cells in healthy people across ages. A second about 7 to 12 cycle PCR used barcoded and J-beta primers. TCRdb re-analysed the 5' RACE reads in MiXCR, keeping a single row per CDR3 protein. The table records approximately 700,000 distinct CDR3 sequences, 32% of them present only once. The sample was blood. The receptors were gathered from an elderly woman in good health.

The chain employs TRBV7-2 and TRBJ1-2, with 8 positions matching TRBD1. With 4 bases clipped from V and 2 bases from J, the junction kept 6 bases outside the gene matches. The CDR3 has 15 amino acids. The germline V gene encodes CDR1 SGHTA and CDR2 FQGNSA. CDR3 bases: TGTGCCAGCAGCTCCGTGGGACAGGCAAACTATGGCTACACCTTC. This encodes CASSSVGQANYGYTF.

The chain uses TRBV30 and TRBJ1-1; TRBD1 might be the D (5 bases). The length of the CDR3 is 14 residues. Trimming took 2 bases from V and 1 from J, leaving 11 bases between them. The V gene's germline CDR1 is GTSNPN and CDR2 SVGIG (reference sequence). DNA of the CDR3: TGTGCCTGGAGTATGGGACGGAGGAACACTGAAGCTTTCTTT. Amino acids: CAWSMGRRNTEAFF.

This clonotype came up many times. The chain links TRBV20-1 to TRBJ1-5, with unresolved D. Germline loops: CDR1 DFQATT, CDR2 SNEGSKA (reference sequence). The CDR3 extends over 14 amino acids. V shed 0 bases and J shed 4 bases, with 10 bases lying between them. The CDR3 region has the DNA TGCAGTGCTAGAGAGGGCGGTTGGAATCAGCCCCAGCATTTT. Translated: CSAREGGWNQPQHF.

This clonotype was recorded many times. The chain couples TRBV6-5 to TRBJ2-1, with 12 bases matching TRBD2. CDR1 is MNHEY, CDR2 SVGAGI, per germline. The CDR3 has 16 amino acids. Trimming cost V 4 bases and J 8 bases; bases outside gene matches: 9. The CDR3 is CASSSSLAGGKDEQFF. Written as DNA, the CDR3 is TGTGCCAGCAGTTCCTCACTAGCGGGGGGAAAGGATGAGCAGTTCTTC.

This clonotype was recorded many times. The V call is TRBV7-8, the J call TRBJ2-7; D call uncertain. Trimming pared 2 bases from V and 2 bases from J, leaving 10 bases between. The CDR3 consists of 14 residues. Germline CDR1 SGHVS, CDR2 FQNEAQ. The CDR3, as DNA: TGTGCCAGCAGCTTATACGGCGGCACCTACGAGCAGTACTTC. This sequence encodes CASSLYGGTYEQYF.

Note on this clonotype: A single base separates this from a much larger clone, so it may be a read error. V and J are TRBV12-3 or TRBV12-4 and TRBJ1-4, with 8 positions matching TRBD1. The V gene end was trimmed by 2 bases and the J gene end by 8 bases; junction bases not matched to a gene: 10. The CDR3 extends over 16 amino acids. CDR3 residues: CASSLQTTGDLEKLFF. DNA for the CDR3: TGTGCCAGCAGTTTACAGACGACAGGGGATTTGGAAAAACTGTTTTTT.

This clonotype was recorded at least ten times. The rearrangement links TRBV3-1 to TRBJ2-5; 10 bases agree with TRBD2. J lost 4 bases, V lost 5 bases, and 4 bases had no gene match. The germline V gene encodes CDR1 LGHDT and CDR2 YNNKEL (reference sequence). The CDR3 covers 14 residues. The CDR3 nucleotides are TGTGCCAGCAGCTACCTAGCGGGGGCAGAGACCCAGTACTTC. Encoded protein: CASSYLAGAETQYF.

This clonotype showed up many times. This chain connects TRBV20-1 to TRBJ2-1; D might be TRBD2 (5 bases). The CDR3 sequence is 14 residues long. The V and J ends lost 6 bases and 0 bases respectively, with 12 bases between them. The V gene's germline CDR1 is DFQATT and CDR2 SNEGSKA (reference sequence). The DNA of the CDR3 is TGCAGTGCGGAGCGGATAACCTCCTACAATGAGCAGTTCTTC. It encodes CSAERITSYNEQFF.

Notes on this clonotype: An end of the junction differs from the germline gene, which may be a read error. The chain joins TRBV28 to TRBJ1-2; the D is unclear. CDR3 length equals 13 residues. From germline, CDR1 is MDHEN and CDR2 SYDVKM. The CDR3: CATSLAAANGYIF. In DNA, the CDR3 is TGTGCCACCTCCCTGGCGGCGGCAAATGGCTACATCTTC.

CDR3 residues: CSAPGLAGPRDTQYF. CDR3 coding DNA: TGCAGTGCCCCGGGACTAGCGGGGCCGAGGGATACGCAGTATTTT. This rearrangement joins TRBV20-1 to TRBJ2-3, with 13 bases that match TRBD2. CDR3 length: 15 amino acids. Trimming took 6 bases from V and 6 from J; bases not matched to a gene: 9. Germline-derived CDR1 and CDR2 are DFQATT and SNEGSKA (reference sequence).

This clonotype was seen many times. V gene TRBV5-1 combines with J gene TRBJ2-1; D is perhaps TRBD1 or TRBD2 (5 bases each). Deletions cut 3 bases from V and 0 bases from J, with 10 bases between. CDR3 size: 15 residues. In germline, CDR1 is SGHRS, CDR2 YFSETQ. CDR3 sequence: CASSSGPSSYNEQFF. The CDR3 DNA reads as TGCGCCAGCAGCTCGGGGCCTAGCTCCTACAATGAGCAGTTCTTC. Full variable domain (outside the CDR3, taken from reference TRBV5-1 and TRBJ2-1): KAGVTQTPRYLIKTRGQQVTLSCSPISGHRSVSWYQQTPGQGLQFLFEYFSETQRNKGNFPGRFSGRQFSNSRSEMNVSTLELGDSALYLCASSSGPSSYNEQFFGPGTRLTVL.

This clonotype was counted only a few times. The chain combines TRBV3-1 with TRBJ2-5; D is unresolved. The CDR3 spans 14 residues. Trimming removed 2 bases at V and 1 base at J, with 8 bases between. CDR1 and CDR2 from the germline V gene are LGHDT and YNNKEL (reference sequence). The CDR3 region has the DNA TGTGCCAGCAGCCAATTCAGAAGCCAAGAGACCCAGTACTTC. The encoded protein is CASSQFRSQETQYF.

This clonotype has ten or more counts. This chain joins TRBV28 and TRBJ2-5; 9 bases match TRBD2. Germline lookup yields CDR1 MDHEN and CDR2 SYDVKM. The V and J ends lost 6 bases and 4 bases, in that order; junction bases with no gene match: 3. The CDR3 totals 13 residues. The DNA for the CDR3 is TGTGCCAGCAGGCGGGGGGGCGGAGAGACCCAGTACTTC. The encoded protein is CASRRGGGETQYF.

As to this clonotype: A much larger clone differs by one base, so this may be a read error. The V and J genes are TRBV7-7 and TRBJ2-7; D is possibly TRBD1 (6 bases). The germline gives CDR1 SSHAT, CDR2 FNYEAQ (reference sequence). The length of the CDR3 is 14 residues. The CDR3 is CASSSLTGSYERYF. The CDR3 DNA reads TGTGCTAGCAGTTCTCTGACAGGCTCCTACGAGCGGTACTTC.

This clonotype appeared many times. This sequence joins TRBV3-1 and TRBJ2-6; no clear D gene. V dropped 1 base and J dropped 0 bases, with 7 bases sitting between them. The CDR3 consists of 16 residues. CDR1 LGHDT and CDR2 YNNKEL come from the germline V gene (reference sequence). CDR3: CASSQVPSSGANVLTF. The CDR3 DNA sequence: TGTGCCAGCAGCCAAGTCCCGTCCTCTGGGGCCAACGTCCTGACTTTC.

CDR3 region: CASHGPYSNQPQHF. DNA for the CDR3: TGTGCCAGTCACGGCCCTTATAGCAATCAGCCCCAGCATTTT. J is TRBJ1-5 and V is TRBV19, with unresolved D. Looked up from germline, CDR1 is LNHDA and CDR2 is SQIVND (reference sequence). The CDR3 is 14 amino acids. Trimming took 8 bases from V and 0 from J, leaving 11 bases between them.

In its sample, this clonotype was seen a few times. The chain links TRBV2 to TRBJ1-1; D is uncertain. Germline V gives CDR1 SNHLY, CDR2 FYNNEI. Trimming left V 6 bases short and J 4 bases short, with 12 bases between. The CDR3 sequence is 13 residues long. CDR3 nucleotides: TGTGCCAGCAGCTTTAGGCCAGGCACTGAAGCTTTCTTT. It yields the protein CASSFRPGTEAFF.

Turning to this clonotype: A single base separates this from a much larger clone, so it may be a read error. V and J are TRBV27 and TRBJ2-1; 8 bases are a match to TRBD2. This CDR3 contains 15 residues. The V and J ends lost 2 bases and 8 bases, in that order; junction bases with no gene match: 8. CDR1 and CDR2 from the germline V gene are MNHEY and SMNVEV (reference sequence). This chain's CDR3 is CASSLARLAHHEQFF. Written as DNA, the CDR3 is TGTGCCAGCAGTTTAGCGAGACTAGCGCACCATGAGCAGTTCTTC.

The V gene is TRBV5-1, the J gene TRBJ1-4; possible D gene TRBD1, 6 bases. The CDR3 loop spans 14 amino acids. V was shortened by 3 bases and J by 7 bases, with 13 bases between the two germline ends. Germline V gives CDR1 SGHRS, CDR2 YFSETQ. CDR3 DNA sequence: TGCGCCAGCAGCTCGCCGGGGGGGGCTGAAAAACTGTTTTTT. Residues: CASSSPGGAEKLFF.

The chain employs TRBV27 and TRBJ2-5, with 7 positions matching TRBD1. Gene TRBJ2-7 matches the end of the DNA better, so the J call may be wrong. Germline V gene data show CDR1 as MNHEY and CDR2 as SMNVEV (reference sequence). This CDR3 contains 14 residues. The CDR3 here is CASSCRTGPHEQYF. CDR3 DNA sequence: TGTGCCAGCAGTTGTAGGACAGGTCCTCACGAGCAGTACTTC.

A remark on this clonotype: This sequence may be a read error, since a much larger clone differs from it by one base. This sequence joins TRBV28 and TRBJ1-2, with 7 bases fitting TRBD1. Germline V gives CDR1 MDHEN, CDR2 SYDVKM. This CDR3 has 14 residues. The trim removed 8 bases at V and 3 bases at J, leaving 9 bases unmatched. CDR3 sequence reads: CASSQGGLDYGYTF. CDR3 coding DNA: TGTGCCAGCTCCCAGGGGGGGCTCGACTATGGCTACACCTTC.